Following are 4 T cell receptor beta chains from one sample sequenced in a study of control samples from healthy donors and cancer patients. The table came from immunoSEQ multiplex PCR; TCRdb's copy has only in-frame clones and leaves some out. This table has approximately 150,000 clones, 80% to 95% appearing once. Sequencing input: blood. The receptors were sampled from a young man in good health.

This chain uses TRBV5-6 with TRBJ2-7; D gene uncertain. CDR1 is SGHDT and CDR2 is YYEEEE in the germline V gene. V was pared by 0 bases and J by 2 bases, with 6 bases between. This CDR3 has 13 amino acids. The CDR3 nucleotides read TGTGCCAGCAGCTTGGACGTTACCTACGAGCAGTACTTC. This encodes CASSLDVTYEQYF.

The chain recombines TRBV27 with TRBJ2-7; 8 bases align to TRBD1. CDR1 MNHEY and CDR2 SMNVEV come from the germline V gene (reference sequence). CDR3 length: 14 residues. Unmatched junction bases numbered 3, after V lost 3 bases and J lost 2 bases. CDR3 nucleotides: TGTGCCAGCAGTTTGACAGGGGATCCCTACGAGCAGTACTTC. Translating it yields CASSLTGDPYEQYF.

This chain joins TRBV6-5 and TRBJ2-2; D is perhaps TRBD2 (6 bases). This CDR3 is built from 15 residues. Germline values: CDR1 MNHEY, CDR2 SVGAGI. Deletions cut 2 bases from V and 4 bases from J, with 11 bases between. CDR3 amino acids: CASSYGGGITGELFF. The DNA for the CDR3 is TGTGCCAGCAGTTACGGGGGAGGTATCACCGGGGAGCTGTTTTTT.

The chain carries TRBV9 and TRBJ2-2, with 10 bases fitting TRBD2. Trimming cost V 4 bases and J 2 bases; bases outside gene matches: 8. The CDR3 has 17 amino acids. CDR1 and CDR2 (germline): SGDLS, YYNGEE. CDR3 bases: TGTGCCAGCAGCACTCCTAGCGGGGGTTCCAACACCGGGGAGCTGTTTTTT. Residues: CASSTPSGGSNTGELFF.